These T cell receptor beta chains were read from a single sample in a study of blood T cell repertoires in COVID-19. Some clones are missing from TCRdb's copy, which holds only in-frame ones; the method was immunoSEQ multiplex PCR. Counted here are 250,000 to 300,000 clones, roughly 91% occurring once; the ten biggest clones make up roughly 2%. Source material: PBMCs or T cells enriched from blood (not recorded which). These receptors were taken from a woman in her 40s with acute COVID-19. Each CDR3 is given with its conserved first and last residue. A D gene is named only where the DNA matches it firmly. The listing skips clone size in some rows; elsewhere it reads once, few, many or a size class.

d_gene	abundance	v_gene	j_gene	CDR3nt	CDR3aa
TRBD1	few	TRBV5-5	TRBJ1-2	TGTGCCAGCAGCTACAGGGGAGCTAACTATGGCTACACCTTC	CASSYRGANYGYTF
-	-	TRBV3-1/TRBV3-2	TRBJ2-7	TGTGCCAGCAGCCAAGATCGGCGGTACGAGCAGTACTTC	CASSQDRRYEQYF
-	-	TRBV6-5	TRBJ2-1	TGTGCCAGCAGTCCCACTGGACTGGAGCAGCAGTTCTTC	CASSPTGLEQQFF
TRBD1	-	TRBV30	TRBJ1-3	TGTGCCTGGAGTGGACAGGGGGGTCTCTCTGGAAACACCATATATTTT	CAWSGQGGLSGNTIYF
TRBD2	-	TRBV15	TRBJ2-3	TGTGCCACCAGCAGAGCACTAGCGGCTAGCACAGATACGCAGTATTTT	CATSRALAASTDTQYF
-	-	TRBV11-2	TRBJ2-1	TGTGCCAGCAGCCCCATAGCGAGCGGTTTCGGCAATGAGCAGTTCTTC	CASSPIASGFGNEQFF
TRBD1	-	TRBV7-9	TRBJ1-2	TGTGCCAGCAGTTGGGACAGCCCGGGACATGGCTACACCTTC	CASSWDSPGHGYTF
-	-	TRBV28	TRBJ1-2	TGTGCCAGCAGCTCATCCCACAGCCAGTATGGCTACACCTTC	CASSSSHSQYGYTF
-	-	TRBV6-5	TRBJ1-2	TGTGCCAGCAGCGTCCGCCCGGTGAATGGCTACACCTTC	CASSVRPVNGYTF
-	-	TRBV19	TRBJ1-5	TGTGCCAGTAGTATAGATCGACAGCTCAATCAGCCCCAGCATTTT	CASSIDRQLNQPQHF
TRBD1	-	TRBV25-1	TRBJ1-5	TGTGCCAGCAGTCCCTCGACAGGGGGTATTAGCAATCAGCCCCAGCATTTT	CASSPSTGGISNQPQHF
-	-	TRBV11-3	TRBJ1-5	TGTGCCAGCAGCTTCCCCCTATTGGGCCAGCCCCAGCATTTT	CASSFPLLGQPQHF
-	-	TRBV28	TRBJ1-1	TGTGCCAGCAGTTACGGGGGGCCGAACACTGAAGCTTTCTTT	CASSYGGPNTEAFF
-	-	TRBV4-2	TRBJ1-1	TGTGCCAGCAGCCAAGAGACAGCCTTGTCTGAAGCTTTCTTT	CASSQETALSEAFF
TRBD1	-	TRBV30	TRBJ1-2	TGTGCCTGGAGTGTAACAGGGGGCGCGTACTATGGCTACACCTTC	CAWSVTGGAYYGYTF
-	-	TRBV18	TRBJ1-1	TGTGCCAGCTCACCAGGGACAAGATTTAGGGGGAACACTGAAGCTTTCTTT	CASSPGTRFRGNTEAFF
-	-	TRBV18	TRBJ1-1	TGTGCCAGCTCACCATCAGTCGACACTGAAGCTTTCTTT	CASSPSVDTEAFF
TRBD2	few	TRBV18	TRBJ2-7	TGTGCCAGCTCAGGGACTAGCGGGAACGAGCAGTACTTC	CASSGTSGNEQYF
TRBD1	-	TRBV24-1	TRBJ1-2	TGTGCCACCAGTGATTTTACGACAGGGTATGGCTACACCTTC	CATSDFTTGYGYTF
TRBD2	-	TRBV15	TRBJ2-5	TGTGCCACCAGCAGAGATCCCGGGGGGGCCGCAGAGACCCAGTACTTC	CATSRDPGGAAETQYF
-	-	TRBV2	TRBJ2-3	TGTGCCAGCAGGGAAACCCCCGGGATAGATACGCAGTATTTT	CASRETPGIDTQYF
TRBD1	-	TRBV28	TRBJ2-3	TGTGCCAGCAGTTTATGGGGGACAGGGGGCACAGATACGCAGTATTTT	CASSLWGTGGTDTQYF
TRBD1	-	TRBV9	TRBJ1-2	TGTGCCAGCAGCGGATTGACAGGGGGCGGCTATGGCTACACCTTC	CASSGLTGGGYGYTF
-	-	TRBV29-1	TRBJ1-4	TGCAGCGCCAGGGGCTTTAATGAAAAACTGTTTTTT	CSARGFNEKLFF
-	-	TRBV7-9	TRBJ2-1	TGTGCCAGCAGCTCTTTACAGACCAATGAGCAGTTCTTC	CASSSLQTNEQFF
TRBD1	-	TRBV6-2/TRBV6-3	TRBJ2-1	TGTGCCAGCAGTTTTGACAGGGTGGTCAATGAGCAGTTCTTC	CASSFDRVVNEQFF
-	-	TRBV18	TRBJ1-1	TGTGCCAGCTCACCGGACAAGTTGGGTTTCTTT	CASSPDKLGFF